This TCR beta chain was identified during a study of CD8+ T cells in alopecia areata (dated by TCRdb to 2017 to 2018). Study-wide context: The treated patients took part in an open-label pilot trial in which moderate-to-severe alopecia areata was treated with oral tofacitinib at 5 to 10 mg twice daily. Scalp clonality was compared among normal scalp (n=4), patchy alopecia areata scalp (n=8), and alopecia totalis/universalis scalp (n=8). Scalp tissue and sorted CD4+ and CD8+ peripheral blood T cells from patchy and totalis/universalis alopecia areata patients and from healthy controls were covered by human TCRbeta sequencing. RNA came from the PAXgene miRNA kit for fixed scalp, the miRNeasy kit for PBMCs, and the RNeasy kit for mouse skin. Biopsies were taken from tofacitinib-treated patients at baseline and at 4 and 24 weeks of treatment, and a later scalp biopsy was taken in several of the tofacitinib-treated patients. Disease severity in treated patients was measured with the SALT score, which quantifies the percentage of affected scalp surface area. Tofacitinib was given for 6 to 18 months, followed by 6 months of follow-up off drug to assess delayed response and recurrence. immunoSEQ multiplex PCR using 35 Vbeta forward primers and 13 Jbeta reverse primers was used to amplify TCRbeta CDR3 regions. In both human patients and the C3H/HeJ mouse model, the study applied high-throughput TCRbeta sequencing to look at T cell clonal expansion in alopecia areata.

Library preparation used the immunoSEQ multiplex PCR assay. For TCR sequencing, RNA was extracted from every sample and reverse transcribed into cDNA to serve as template. SuperScript III was used for first-strand cDNA synthesis, primed with a 2:1 mix of oligo-dT and random hexamers. A synthetic immune receptor repertoire was used to gauge amplification bias, and whatever bias remained was removed computationally. Concerning the study's data processing: Raw reads were preprocessed to remove errors, and CDR3 was defined by IMGT conventions from the conserved cysteine to phenylalanine. Clonality was computed by normalizing Shannon entropy by log2 of the number of productive unique TCRs and subtracting the result from 1. Scalp TCRbeta sequences were cross-referenced with sorted blood CD4 and CD8 repertoires so that the CD4 or CD8 identity of scalp clones could be inferred. The table comes from immuneACCESS by way of TCRdb, which keeps in-frame sequences with V and J called. Part of the clones is missing from these tables; in studies checked, under half for an unresolved V gene and the rest for unknown reasons. The V and J calls and clone size come from that table; D and trimming were worked out from the DNA. Counted in this sample were approximately 180,000 clones; roughly 60% of them appeared once. The leading ten clones occupy just over 1% of the sample.

Study-wide conclusions, independent of this receptor: Scalp clonality and the number of expanded CD8+ clones among the top 100 scalp clones were significantly decreased by tofacitinib. Resident alphabeta T cells in normal human skin are also sequenced, complicating scalp TCR repertoire analysis, unlike mouse skin dominated by gammadelta T cells. The treated cohort was small, with a single nonresponder, so links between baseline CD8+ expansion and response need larger studies. During tofacitinib treatment, many expanded lesional clones remained in scalp and blood, and this persistence may partly explain relapse after treatment is stopped. TCR sequences shared between patients were less clear than in mice, possibly partly because of HLA diversity in the patient population. Higher clonality and more expanded CD8+ clones were observed in lesional scalp than in normal scalp, particularly in alopecia totalis/universalis, a finding suggestive of antigenic drive.

Including the terminal cysteine and phenylalanine, the CDR3 comprises 14 residues. The retained sequence is limited to the CDR3, 42 bases, with the frame set at the first base. Reading the germline V gene gives CDR1 SGHDT and CDR2 YYEEEE. V lost 7 bases and J lost 7 bases, and the count of bases not matched to a germline gene is 8. Worth noting for this clone: This receptor's antigen is unknown. No qualities accompany the bases; no much larger clone lies one base away.

The label giving this sample's time point can be read as: roughly 26 weeks on oral tofacitinib. Explained via the paper, the treatment or condition label denotes: oral pan-JAK inhibitor, 5-10 mg twice daily. Lesional scalp punch biopsies and peripheral blood were obtained from alopecia areata patients. PBMCs were separated by density centrifugation and stained for CD3, CD4 and CD8, after which CD4+ and CD8+ T cells were sorted on a FACSAria. The chain is made from TRBV5-6 and TRBJ2-1, with 10 bases matching TRBD2. The receptor was derived from a human donor with alopecia areata. The specimen was CD4+ T cells sorted from blood, collected at week 24, from a patient treated with tofacitinib. The CDR3 here reads CASGLAAPGNEQFF. The DNA is as follows: TGTGCCAGCGGACTAGCGGCCCCCGGAAATGAGCAGTTCTTC.